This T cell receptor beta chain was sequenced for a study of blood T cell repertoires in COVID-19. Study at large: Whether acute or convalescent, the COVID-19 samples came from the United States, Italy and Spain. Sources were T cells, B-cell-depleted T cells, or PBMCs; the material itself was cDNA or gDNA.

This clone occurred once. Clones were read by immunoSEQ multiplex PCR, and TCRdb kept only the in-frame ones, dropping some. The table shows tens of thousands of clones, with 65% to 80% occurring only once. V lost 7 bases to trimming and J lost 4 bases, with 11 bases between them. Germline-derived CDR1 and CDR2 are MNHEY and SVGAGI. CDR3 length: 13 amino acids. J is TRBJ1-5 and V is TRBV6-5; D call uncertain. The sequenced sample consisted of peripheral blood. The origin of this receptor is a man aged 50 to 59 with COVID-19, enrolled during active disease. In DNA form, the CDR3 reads TGTGCCAGCACTAGCCGTCTGAATCAGCCCCAGCATTTT. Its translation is CASTSRLNQPQHF.